This record looks at one T cell receptor beta chain sequence and its context. CDR1 and CDR2 (germline): LGHNA, YSLEER. Trimming removed 0 bases at V and 1 base at J, with 9 bases between. This CDR3 is 16 amino acids long. Ages ranged from roughly 18 to 95 years, with residence in around 24 US areas. Cohort assignment relied on participant-reported clinical history. As processed by the authors: Nucleated cell counts were estimated from reference gene primer amplification. The table came from immunoSEQ multiplex PCR; TCRdb's copy has only in-frame clones and leaves some out. V, J and clone size reflect that table, while D and trimming were determined from the DNA. The data contain about 250,000 clones, about 90% of them singletons. The entry originates in a study of blood T cell repertoires in COVID-19. Study summary: The cDNA or gDNA used as material had been derived from T cells, B-cell-depleted T cells, or PBMCs.

Sequencing was carried out using PBMCs or T cells enriched from blood (not recorded which). The chain is built from TRBV4-3 and TRBJ2-2, with D maybe TRBD1 (6 bases). The source is a woman in her 30s with acute COVID-19. The CDR3 nucleotides read TGCGCCAGCAGCCAAGATTGGGGACAGAACACCGGGGAGCTGTTTTTT. This encodes CASSQDWGQNTGELFF.